The 30 T cell receptor beta chains given below trace back to one sample, sequenced in a study of immune evolution from preneoplasia to lung adenocarcinoma. TCRdb's copy holds only in-frame clones and misses some; the assay was immunoSEQ multiplex PCR. This table has some 7,000 clones, roughly 83% appearing once. The sample consisted of FFPE minimally invasive lung adenocarcinoma tissue. These receptors were collected from a person aged 65 to 79 with lung adenocarcinoma.

The CDR3, as DNA: TGTGCCAGTAGACGGGACAGGGGAACCAACGAGCAGTACTTC. Translation: CASRRDRGTNEQYF. The chain employs TRBV19 and TRBJ2-7; 10 bases line up with TRBD1. This CDR3 contains 14 residues. In germline, CDR1 is LNHDA, CDR2 SQIVND (reference sequence). J lost 5 bases, V lost 6 bases, and 7 bases had no gene match. The variable domain in full, completed from reference TRBV19 and TRBJ2-7, reads DGGITQSPKYLFRKEGQNVTLSCEQNLNHDAMYWYRQDPGQGLRLIYYSQIVNDFQKGDIAEGYSVSREKKESFPLTVTSAQKNPTAFYLCASRRDRGTNEQYFGPGTRLTVT.

This chain links TRBV6-1 with TRBJ2-5; TRBD2 might be the D (7 bases). V was clipped by 6 bases and J by 1 base, with 15 bases between them. CDR3 length: 15 amino acids. Germline-derived CDR1 and CDR2 are MNHNS and SASEGT. CDR3: CASSLWGGLQETQYF. The CDR3 DNA sequence: TGTGCCAGCAGCCTATGGGGGGGGCTCCAAGAGACCCAGTACTTC.

The J gene is TRBJ2-3, the V gene TRBV7-3; no clear D gene. V gave up 3 bases and J gave up 4 bases, with 8 bases separating them. From germline, CDR1 is SGHTA and CDR2 FQGTGA. There are 13 residues in the CDR3. CDR3 nucleotides: TGTGCCAGCAGCTTGTCCTATTCAGATACGCAGTATTTT. Its protein product is CASSLSYSDTQYF. The full variable domain, completed using reference TRBV7-3 and TRBJ2-3, is GAGVSQTPSNKVTEKGKYVELRCDPISGHTALYWYRQSLGQGPEFLIYFQGTGAADDSGLPNDRFFAVRPEGSVSTLKIQRTERGDSAVYLCASSLSYSDTQYFGPGTRLTVL.

The V and J genes are TRBV7-9 and TRBJ2-1, with D possibly matching TRBD2 (6 bases). Germline CDR1 and CDR2: SEHNR and FQNEAQ (reference sequence). The length of the CDR3 is 14 residues. Between the trimmed V and J ends, which lost 3 bases and 1 base, there was a span of 7 bases. The CDR3 spells CASSFAGSYNEQFF. The CDR3 coding sequence is TGTGCCAGCAGCTTCGCGGGATCCTACAATGAGCAGTTCTTC.

The chain recombines TRBV7-2 with TRBJ2-5; perhaps TRBD2 as D (7 bases). The CDR3 is 15 residues long. V was trimmed by 5 bases and J by 4 bases, leaving 17 bases between them. Germline loops: CDR1 SGHTA, CDR2 FQGNSA. CDR3 sequence (DNA): TGTGCCAGCAGCAGAGGAGGGGGGGCCGGAGAGACCCAGTACTTC. Translated: CASSRGGGAGETQYF. The full variable domain, completed using reference TRBV7-2 and TRBJ2-5, is GAGVSQSPSNKVTEKGKDVELRCDPISGHTALYWYRQSLGQGLEFLIYFQGNSAPDKSGLPSDRFSAERTGGSVSTLTIQRTQQEDSAVYLCASSRGGGAGETQYFGPGTRLLVL.

This chain joins TRBV10-2 and TRBJ2-1; D is uncertain. There are 10 residues in the CDR3. Germline assignment: CDR1 WSHSY and CDR2 SAAADI. V was cut by 2 bases and J by 14 bases, with 7 bases left in between. CDR3 bases: TGCGCCAGCAGTGAGAAGGGCGAGTTCTTC. This gives the protein CASSEKGEFF.

This clone came up a few times. The chain carries TRBV30 and TRBJ1-2, with 9 bases aligning to TRBD1. The CDR3 length is 13 residues. V was pared by 6 bases and J by 8 bases, with 10 bases of the junction left unmatched. Germline values: CDR1 GTSNPN, CDR2 SVGIG (reference sequence). The CDR3 DNA sequence: TGTGCCTGTTTACTACAGGGGGCAGGAGGCTACACCTTC. Amino acids: CACLLQGAGGYTF.

This clone was recorded only once. The chain recombines TRBV5-1 with TRBJ2-5; 7 nucleotides agree with TRBD1. The CDR3 has 14 amino acids. V was pared by 0 bases and J by 9 bases, with 8 bases of the junction left unmatched. Per the germline V gene, CDR1 is SGHRS and CDR2 is YFSETQ. The CDR3 region has the DNA TGCGCCAGCAGCTTGGGGCAGGGGGTTCCGGCCCAGTACTTC. Its protein product is CASSLGQGVPAQYF. The whole variable domain, filled in from reference TRBV5-1 and TRBJ2-5, reads KAGVTQTPRYLIKTRGQQVTLSCSPISGHRSVSWYQQTPGQGLQFLFEYFSETQRNKGNFPGRFSGRQFSNSRSEMNVSTLELGDSALYLCASSLGQGVPAQYFGPGTRLLVL.

This clone has a single count. This chain links TRBV19 with TRBJ2-1, with 8 bases fitting TRBD2. Germline V CDR1 and CDR2: LNHDA, SQIVND (reference sequence). V shed 3 bases, J shed 8 bases, and the junction held 12 bases outside the gene matches. The CDR3 is 16 amino acids. CDR3: CASSMWRGALGDEQFF. The CDR3 DNA follows: TGTGCCAGTAGTATGTGGCGGGGGGCCCTCGGCGATGAGCAGTTCTTC.

This chain links TRBV5-4 with TRBJ1-4, with D maybe TRBD1 (5 bases). Germline V gene data show CDR1 as SGHNT and CDR2 as YYREEE (reference sequence). The CDR3 consists of 15 residues. V lost 2 bases and J lost 8, with 16 bases in between. The chain's CDR3 is CASSFSTDKEEKLFF. CDR3 nucleotide sequence: TGTGCCAGCAGCTTTTCGACGGACAAGGAGGAAAAACTGTTTTTT.

Note on this clone: Other DNA sequences from this sample encode an identical CDR3 as well. This chain connects TRBV7-2 to TRBJ1-3, with 10 bases aligning to TRBD1. With V trimmed by 0 bases and J by 0 bases, 14 bases remained unmatched. The germline CDR1 and CDR2 sequences are SGHTA and FQGNSA. This CDR3 is 21 amino acids long. In nucleotides, the CDR3 is TGTGCCAGCAGCTTAGCGCGAGTCCCGGGACAGGGGACGAGCTCTGGAAACACCATATATTTT. Protein: CASSLARVPGQGTSSGNTIYF.

The rearrangement links TRBV28 to TRBJ2-3, with D unresolved. Per the germline V gene, CDR1 is MDHEN and CDR2 is SYDVKM. V was trimmed by 2 bases and J by 4 bases, leaving 7 bases between them. The CDR3 loop spans 13 amino acids. The CDR3, as DNA: TGTGCCAGCAGTTTAAGGTCCCCAGATACGCAGTATTTT. As protein: CASSLRSPDTQYF. Using reference TRBV28 and TRBJ2-3 for the parts outside the CDR3, the full variable domain is DVKVTQSSRYLVKRTGEKVFLECVQDMDHENMFWYRQDPGLGLRLIYFSYDVKMKEKGDIPEGYSVSREKKERFSLILESASTNQTSMYLCASSLRSPDTQYFGPGTRLTVL.

The V call is TRBV7-2, the J call TRBJ1-5; D is unclear. V was shortened by 2 bases and J by 5 bases, with 10 bases between the two germline ends. The CDR3 has 14 residues. Germline CDR1 SGHTA, CDR2 FQGNSA. The CDR3 reads CASSLMPGDQPQHF. The DNA of the CDR3 is TGTGCCAGCAGCTTAATGCCTGGGGATCAGCCCCAGCATTTT.

The table lists this clone with a count of one. This chain joins TRBV9 and TRBJ2-3; 8 bases map to TRBD1. CDR1 and CDR2 (germline): SGDLS, YYNGEE. This CDR3 spans 14 amino acids. Trimming took 4 bases from V and 6 from J; bases not matched to a gene: 7. Here the CDR3 DNA reads TGTGCCAGCAGCCGAGGACAGGGCCCCGATACGCAGTATTTT. Protein sequence: CASSRGQGPDTQYF.

The chain joins TRBV19 to TRBJ2-1; tentatively, D is TRBD2 (5 bases). The CDR3 contains 15 residues. V lost 3 bases, J lost 8 bases, and 17 bases lay in between. Germline V gives CDR1 LNHDA, CDR2 SQIVND (reference sequence). The DNA for the CDR3 is TGTGCCAGTAGTATTAGGTGGGAGTCTCTTCATGAGCAGTTCTTC. This translates into CASSIRWESLHEQFF.

This clone turned up a few times. This sequence joins TRBV27 and TRBJ1-1; TRBD1 matches 8 bases. The CDR3 is 15 residues long. V lost 6 bases and J lost 3; bases outside the gene matches: 9. Per germline, CDR1 MNHEY and CDR2 SMNVEV (reference sequence). The CDR3 region is CASRKPDREDTEAFF. In DNA, the CDR3 is TGTGCCAGCAGAAAGCCGGACAGGGAGGACACTGAAGCTTTCTTT.

The chain combines TRBV28 with TRBJ2-1; D is possibly TRBD1 or TRBD2 (6 bases each). Germline V gene lookup returns CDR1 MDHEN and CDR2 SYDVKM. The V end lost 5 bases, the J end lost 10 bases, and 12 bases lay between the germline ends. The CDR3 spans 12 residues. The CDR3 nucleotides are TGTGCCAGCAGTGGGGGGCTTCCCGAGCAGTTCTTC. Translating it yields CASSGGLPEQFF. Based on the CDR3 plus reference TRBV28 and TRBJ2-1, the full variable domain is DVKVTQSSRYLVKRTGEKVFLECVQDMDHENMFWYRQDPGLGLRLIYFSYDVKMKEKGDIPEGYSVSREKKERFSLILESASTNQTSMYLCASSGGLPEQFFGPGTRLTVL.

The chain recombines TRBV5-1 with TRBJ1-6; a possible D gene is TRBD1 (6 bases). CDR1 is SGHRS, CDR2 YFSETQ, per germline. The ends were cut back, 4 bases at V and 7 bases at J, with 18 bases in the middle. The CDR3 consists of 16 residues. The CDR3 coding sequence is TGCGCCAGCAGCCCGTTCTCACAGGGAGGGAATTCACCCCTCCACTTT. It translates to CASSPFSQGGNSPLHF.

This sequence joins TRBV6-5 and TRBJ2-1; 9 positions match TRBD1. Trimming at V came to 5 bases and at J to 0 bases, leaving 2 bases not matched to a gene. CDR1 and CDR2 from the germline V gene are MNHEY and SVGAGI. This CDR3 region has 15 residues. CDR3 protein: CASSQTGGSYNEQFF. CDR3 nucleotides: TGTGCCAGCAGTCAGACAGGGGGCTCCTACAATGAGCAGTTCTTC.

The chain has TRBV5-8 and TRBJ2-7; TRBD1 or TRBD2 may be the D gene (5 bases each). This CDR3 contains 15 residues. Germline V gives CDR1 SGHTS, CDR2 YDEGEE. V was trimmed by 0 bases and J by 4 bases, leaving 14 bases between them. The CDR3 region is CASSLASGTGYEQYF. The CDR3 DNA reads as TGTGCCAGCAGCTTGGCCTCCGGGACGGGGTACGAGCAGTACTTC.

This clone was counted a single time. Here the CDR3 DNA reads TGTGCCAGCAGCTTAGTTGTAGGGGGCGCCGAGACCCAGTACTTC. Translating it yields CASSLVVGGAETQYF. The V call is TRBV7-9, the J call TRBJ2-5; TRBD1 aligns across 7 bases. With V trimmed by 1 base and J by 5 bases, 7 bases remained unmatched. Germline V CDR1 and CDR2: SEHNR, FQNEAQ (reference sequence). The CDR3 covers 15 residues.

This chain links TRBV4-2 with TRBJ1-2, with D unclear. CDR3 length equals 15 residues. Per germline, CDR1 LGHNA and CDR2 YNFKEQ. The V gene lost 0 bases and the J gene lost 5 bases, with 13 bases spanning the gap. The CDR3 coding sequence is TGTGCCAGCAGCCAAGATGGGAGGGAGTTATATGGCTACACCTTC. This encodes CASSQDGRELYGYTF.

The chain joins TRBV7-9 to TRBJ2-3, with D maybe TRBD1 (5 bases). CDR3 length equals 15 residues. From germline, CDR1 is SEHNR and CDR2 FQNEAQ (reference sequence). V was clipped by 7 bases and J by 2 bases, with 16 bases between them. In nucleotides, the CDR3 is TGTGCCAGCACCGCTACGACAGTTTACACAGATACGCAGTATTTT. Translated, it gives CASTATTVYTDTQYF.

The J gene is TRBJ2-1, the V gene TRBV29-1; 8 nucleotides agree with TRBD1. The ends lost 7 bases at V and 7 bases at J; junction bases unmatched: 9. The CDR3 has 13 amino acids. Germline loops: CDR1 SQVTM, CDR2 ANQGSEA. CDR3 protein: CSARTGTVNEQFF. The CDR3, as DNA: TGCAGCGCTCGGACAGGGACGGTAAATGAGCAGTTCTTC.

The chain carries TRBV28 and TRBJ1-2, with D perhaps matching TRBD1 (6 bases). The V gene's germline CDR1 is MDHEN and CDR2 SYDVKM. CDR3 length: 15 residues. Between the trimmed V and J ends, which lost 3 bases and 3 bases, there was a span of 14 bases. CDR3 region: CASSLVGGTYYGYTF. CDR3 nucleotides: TGTGCCAGCAGTTTGGTAGGGGGGACATACTATGGCTACACCTTC.

In its sample, this clone was seen a few times. V usage is TRBV11-2 and J usage is TRBJ2-2; the D gene is possibly TRBD2 (5 bases). From germline, CDR1 is SGHAT and CDR2 FQNNGV. Trimming cost V 0 bases and J 4 bases, with 9 bases left between them. The CDR3 is 15 residues long. The CDR3 coding sequence is TGTGCCAGCAGCTTAGATCAAGGACTCACCGGGGAGCTGTTTTTT. It encodes CASSLDQGLTGELFF.

This chain links TRBV2 with TRBJ2-1; D might be TRBD1 or TRBD2, each matching 5 bases. Per germline, CDR1 SNHLY and CDR2 FYNNEI. This CDR3 is 15 amino acids long. Trimming pared 6 bases from V and 0 bases from J, leaving 12 bases between. The CDR3 DNA reads TGTGCCAGCAGCCGGGACCTTAGCTCCTACAATGAGCAGTTCTTC. Encoded protein: CASSRDLSSYNEQFF.

CDR3 loop: CASSSTGVGIQYF. The CDR3 DNA is TGTGCCAGCAGCTCGACAGGGGTGGGCATTCAGTACTTC. V gene TRBV7-3 combines with J gene TRBJ2-4; 8 bases match TRBD1. Looked up from germline, CDR1 is SGHTA and CDR2 is FQGTGA. The CDR3 loop spans 13 amino acids. V shed 4 bases and J 9 bases; nucleotides not matched to a gene: 5.

The chain carries TRBV6-5 and TRBJ2-4, with D possibly being TRBD1 or TRBD2 (7 bases each). V was cut by 4 bases and J by 8 bases, with 15 bases left in between. This CDR3 is 14 amino acids long. In germline, CDR1 is MNHEY, CDR2 SVGAGI. CDR3 in DNA: TGTGCCAGCAGTTCGCAGGGGGGAGGGGACATTCAGTACTTC. This codes for CASSSQGGGDIQYF.

This clone was found a few times. The chain has TRBV5-1 and TRBJ2-1; TRBD2 matches 8 bases. V shed 7 bases and J 0 bases; nucleotides not matched to a gene: 6. The length of the CDR3 is 15 residues. Germline-derived CDR1 and CDR2 are SGHRS and YFSETQ. DNA for the CDR3: TGCGCCAGCTTTCGCGGGGGGAGCTCCTACAATGAGCAGTTCTTC. As protein: CASFRGGSSYNEQFF.